These 8 T cell receptor beta chains were all obtained from the same sample, sequenced in a study of OX40 agonist ivuxolimab in advanced cancers. Assay used: immunoSEQ multiplex PCR; TCRdb lists only in-frame clones, some missing. The table includes under 90,000 clones, about 92% detected once. Sequenced material: CD4+ or CD8+ T cells sorted from blood, taken in a trial of the OX40 agonist ivuxolimab. The receptors derive from an adult with an advanced solid tumor such as melanoma, head and neck, liver or kidney cancer.

This rearrangement joins TRBV6-1 to TRBJ2-3; 11 bases are shared with TRBD2. CDR3 length: 15 amino acids. V lost 5 bases, J lost 5 bases, and 6 bases stayed unmatched. Germline assignment: CDR1 MNHNS and CDR2 SASEGT. CDR3: CASSSLAGGLDTQYF. The CDR3 coding sequence is TGTGCCAGCAGTAGTCTAGCGGGGGGTCTAGATACGCAGTATTTT.

The V gene is TRBV10-3, the J gene TRBJ2-7; 10 bases map to TRBD1. CDR3 length: 15 residues. The V and J ends lost 4 bases and 1 base, in that order; junction bases with no gene match: 4. CDR1 is ENHRY, CDR2 SYGVKD, per germline. CDR3 coding DNA: TGTGCCATCAGTGCCCCGGGACAGGGGTCCTACGAGCAGTACTTC. Translation gives CAISAPGQGSYEQYF.

The chain carries TRBV29-1 and TRBJ1-2, with 8 bases lining up with TRBD1. CDR1 is SQVTM, CDR2 ANQGSEA, per germline. The V gene end was trimmed by 5 bases and the J gene end by 4 bases; junction bases not matched to a gene: 9. The CDR3 runs to 14 residues. CDR3 bases: TGCAGCGTTCAACCCAGGGGGCTTTTCTATGGCTACACCTTC. Encoded protein: CSVQPRGLFYGYTF.

This clone was picked up many times. One end of the junction varies from germline; a read error may be responsible. V and J are TRBV19 and TRBJ2-1; 8 nucleotides line up with TRBD2. The CDR3 runs 13 residues. CDR1 is LNHDA and CDR2 is SQIVND in the germline V gene (reference sequence). DNA of the CDR3: TGTGCCAGTAGTTCCCAGACCGAGCGGGAGCCGTTCTTC. This gives the protein CASSSQTEREPFF.

J is TRBJ2-7 and V is TRBV6-1; possible D gene TRBD2, 6 bases. Trimming left V 1 base short and J 7 bases short, with 11 bases between. The CDR3 has 13 amino acids. Germline V gene sequence: CDR1 MNHNS, CDR2 SASEGT. The DNA of the CDR3 is TGTGCCAGCAGTGAAGTTCCGGCGGGGGAGCAGTACTTC. Protein product: CASSEVPAGEQYF.

The V gene is TRBV10-3, the J gene TRBJ1-4; 7 bases map to TRBD1. Trimming removed 1 base from V and 3 bases from J; junction bases left unmatched: 2. CDR1 and CDR2 (germline): ENHRY, SYGVKD. The CDR3 contains 15 residues. The CDR3 nucleotides are TGTGCCATCAGTGAGTACGGGACAGCTAATGAAAAACTGTTTTTT. Protein product: CAISEYGTANEKLFF.

This chain uses TRBV2 with TRBJ2-1; D is unclear. CDR1 SNHLY and CDR2 FYNNEI come from the germline V gene. V was pared by 3 bases and J by 15 bases, with 12 bases between. The CDR3 consists of 11 residues. CDR3 sequence reads: CASSDMISPFF. The CDR3 DNA reads as TGTGCCAGCAGTGATATGATTTCGCCGTTCTTC.

The chain is built from TRBV10-1 and TRBJ2-3; D possibly corresponds to TRBD2 (5 bases). Between the trimmed V and J ends, which lost 1 base and 6 bases, there was a span of 14 bases. The CDR3 has 15 amino acids. Germline V gene data show CDR1 as WNHNN and CDR2 as SYGVQD (reference sequence). CDR3: CASSEWGDPSDTQYF. The CDR3, as DNA: TGCGCCAGCAGTGAGTGGGGAGACCCCTCCGATACGCAGTATTTT.